The text below deals with one T cell receptor beta chain. The antigen it recognizes is unknown. Per-base qualities were not stored, and no clone one base away is much larger. These data come from a study of blood T cell repertoires in COVID-19 (dated by TCRdb to about 2020). Describing the broader study: The collaborator samples originated in the United States, Italy and Spain and spanned the acute and convalescent phases of COVID-19. Subjects who had been exposed to COVID-19, were actively infected with it, or had recovered from it provided the deeply sampled blood TCRbeta repertoires that made up the dataset. The repertoires were released in a freely available public database intended as a resource for research on the immune response to SARS-CoV-2. Sample metadata almost always included a de-identified subject ID, COVID-19 status, age in years and sex. The samples were drawn from the first 160 participants of the ongoing ImmuneRACE study and from some 1,300 subjects provided by 6 global collaborators. HLA class I and class II types, where available, came from metadata supplied by the sample provider rather than from assay-based typing. The material from the prospective study consisted of cDNA or gDNA derived from T cells, B-cell-depleted T cells, or PBMCs. The paper as a whole reports these results and caveats: How much clinical and demographic metadata was included differed by source and by participant, and the metadata was provided uncurated.

From cysteine to phenylalanine, the CDR3 is 16 amino acids long. The only DNA kept is the CDR3, 48 bases in frame from the first base. CDR1 and CDR2 are read off the germline V gene as SNHLY and FYNNEI. The V end gives up 10 bases and the J end 2 bases, leaving 8 bases in the junction not matched to a gene. TCRbeta CDR3 regions were amplified from genomic DNA using the immunoSEQ Assay, a bias-controlled multiplex PCR. The study's processing was this. Nucleated cell counts per sample were estimated from amplification of reference gene primers within the assay. Sequence reads were collapsed and filtered to measure the absolute abundance of every unique TCRbeta CDR3 rearrangement. For each sample, productive Simpson clonality was calculated by taking the square root of Simpson's diversity index across productive rearrangements. Imported from immuneACCESS, the table was reduced by TCRdb to in-frame sequences with V and J called. These copies leave out some clones; in studies compared against another copy, an unresolved V gene accounts for under half, and the cause of the remainder is not known. V and J calls and clone size are given by that table; D and trimming were obtained from the DNA. This sample gives more than 250,000 clones in total; approximately 80% of them show up just once. Together, the top ten hold approximately 5% of the sample.

In the prospective study, participants were about 18 to 95 years old, resided in fewer than 25 geographic areas of the United States, and were enrolled through a virtual design. In the prospective study, participants were assigned to cohorts based on the clinical history participants reported in a screening survey and a study questionnaire. Exposed participants were defined as having been in contact with someone with a PCR-confirmed or clinician-diagnosed COVID-19 case within 2 weeks of study entry. Each participant in the prospective study had whole blood, serum and a nasopharyngeal or oropharyngeal swab collected by mobile phlebotomists. Over an approximately 2-month period, participants in the prospective study had the option of providing additional blood draws and questionnaires. Before DNA extraction, prospective study blood samples were shipped either frozen or at room temperature.

Material for sequencing was PBMCs or T cells enriched from blood (not recorded which). This receptor was taken from a middle-aged man who had been exposed to COVID-19. Recombination joined TRBV2 with TRBJ2-6; 10 bases in between match TRBD1. The CDR3 sequence is CATGTGASAGANVLTF. DNA sequence: TGTGCCACCGGGACAGGGGCGTCTGCTGGGGCCAACGTCCTGACTTTC.